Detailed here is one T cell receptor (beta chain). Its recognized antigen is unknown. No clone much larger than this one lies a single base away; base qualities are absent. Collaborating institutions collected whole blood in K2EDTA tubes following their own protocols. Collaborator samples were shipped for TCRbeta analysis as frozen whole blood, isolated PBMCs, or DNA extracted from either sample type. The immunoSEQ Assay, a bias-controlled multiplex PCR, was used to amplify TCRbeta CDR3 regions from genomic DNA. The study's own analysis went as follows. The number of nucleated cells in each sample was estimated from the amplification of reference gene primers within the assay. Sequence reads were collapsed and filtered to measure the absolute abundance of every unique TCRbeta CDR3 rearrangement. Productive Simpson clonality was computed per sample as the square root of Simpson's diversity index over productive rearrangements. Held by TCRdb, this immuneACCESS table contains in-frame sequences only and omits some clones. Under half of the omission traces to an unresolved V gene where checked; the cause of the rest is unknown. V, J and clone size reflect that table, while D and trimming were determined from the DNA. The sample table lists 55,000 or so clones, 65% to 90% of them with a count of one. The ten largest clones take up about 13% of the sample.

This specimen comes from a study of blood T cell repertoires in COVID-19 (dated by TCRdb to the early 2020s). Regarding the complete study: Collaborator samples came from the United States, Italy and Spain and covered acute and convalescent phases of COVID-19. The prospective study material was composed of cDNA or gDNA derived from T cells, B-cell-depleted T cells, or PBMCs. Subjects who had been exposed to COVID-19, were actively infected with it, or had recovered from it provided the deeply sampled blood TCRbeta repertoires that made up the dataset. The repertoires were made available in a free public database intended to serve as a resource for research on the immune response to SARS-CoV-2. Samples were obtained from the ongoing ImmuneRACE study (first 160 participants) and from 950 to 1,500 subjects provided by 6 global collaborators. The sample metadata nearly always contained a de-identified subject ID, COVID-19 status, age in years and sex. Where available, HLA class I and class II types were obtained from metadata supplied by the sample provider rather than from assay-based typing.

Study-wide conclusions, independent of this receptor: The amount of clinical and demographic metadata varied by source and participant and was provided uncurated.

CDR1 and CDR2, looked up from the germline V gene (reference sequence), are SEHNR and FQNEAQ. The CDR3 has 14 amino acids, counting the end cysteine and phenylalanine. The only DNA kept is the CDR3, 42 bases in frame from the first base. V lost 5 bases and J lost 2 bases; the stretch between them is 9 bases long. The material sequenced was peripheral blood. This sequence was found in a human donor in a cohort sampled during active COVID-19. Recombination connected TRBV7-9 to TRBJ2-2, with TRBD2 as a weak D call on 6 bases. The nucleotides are TGTGCCAGCAGCCCCGGGACTAACACCGGGGAGCTGTTTTTT. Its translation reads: CASSPGTNTGELFF.